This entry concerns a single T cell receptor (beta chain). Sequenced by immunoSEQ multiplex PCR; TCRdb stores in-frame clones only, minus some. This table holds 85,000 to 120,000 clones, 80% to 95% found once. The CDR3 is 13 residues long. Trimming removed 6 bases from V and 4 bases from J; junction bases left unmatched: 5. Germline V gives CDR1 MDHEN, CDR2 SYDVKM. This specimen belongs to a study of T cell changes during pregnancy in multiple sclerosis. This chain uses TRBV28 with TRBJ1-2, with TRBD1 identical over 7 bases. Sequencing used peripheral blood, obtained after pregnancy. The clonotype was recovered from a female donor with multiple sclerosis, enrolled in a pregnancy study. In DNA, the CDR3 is TGTGCCAGCAGCACAGGGGCCAGCTATGGCTACACCTTC. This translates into CASSTGASYGYTF.